The next 2 T cell receptor beta chains were all read from a single sample in a study of CD8+ T cells in alopecia areata. Investigators isolated RNA and reverse transcribed it into cDNA to act as the sequencing template. This table comes from immunoSEQ multiplex PCR, and its TCRdb copy is limited to in-frame clones, with some not included. The profile shows approximately 59,000 clones, around half of them singletons. The source material was CD8+ T cells sorted from blood, sampled at week 0. The receptors originated from a human donor with alopecia areata.

The V call is TRBV18, the J call TRBJ2-3; D remains ambiguous. Between the trimmed V and J ends, which lost 0 bases and 5 bases, there was a span of 3 bases. This CDR3 comprises 12 residues. CDR1 and CDR2 (germline): KGHSH, LQKENI. The CDR3 nucleotides are TGTGCCAGCTCACCACCGGGAGATACGCAGTATTTT. The encoded protein is CASSPPGDTQYF.

This clone was detected only a few times. The V gene is TRBV6-5, the J gene TRBJ2-7; 11 bases fit TRBD2. The V and J ends lost 8 bases and 5 bases, in that order; junction bases with no gene match: 8. The CDR3 sequence is 14 residues long. The germline V gene encodes CDR1 MNHEY and CDR2 SVGAGI. The CDR3 sequence: CASQLAGGSDEQYF. The CDR3, as DNA: TGTGCCAGCCAGCTAGCGGGAGGTTCGGACGAGCAGTACTTC.